These 3 T cell receptor beta chains were sequenced from one sample in a study of post-analysis software for immune sequencing data. Study-wide points: There were five or six TRBV segments more frequent in patients than controls, and TRBV5-6, TRBV5-1 and TRBV20-1 were among them.

These TCRs are of unknown antigen specificity. Incorporated into the TCR beta cDNA libraries were unique molecular identifiers, which served to reduce PCR and sequencing biases. TCRdb re-analysed the PCR reads in MiXCR, keeping a single row per CDR3 protein. Among under 900,000 distinct CDR3 sequences, about 53% were seen once, and the ten largest hold approximately 4.5%. Material for sequencing was blood. All receptors derive from a girl aged 5 to 17 with multiple sclerosis.

The chain uses TRBV4-2 and TRBJ2-3; 8 nucleotides match TRBD2. V lost 3 bases to trimming and J lost 4 bases; unmatched junction nucleotides: 15. The CDR3 is 18 residues long. Germline assignment: CDR1 LGHNA and CDR2 YNFKEQ. CDR3 sequence: CASSQKRMAGGGSDTQYF. The CDR3, as DNA: TGTGCCAGCAGCCAGAAGAGGATGGCGGGGGGAGGATCAGATACGCAGTATTTT.

This clonotype turned up a few times. This sequence joins TRBV5-1 and TRBJ2-1; 9 bases map to TRBD1. CDR3 length equals 15 residues. The trim removed 5 bases at V and 9 bases at J, leaving 12 bases unmatched. Germline V gene sequence: CDR1 SGHRS, CDR2 YFSETQ. DNA of the CDR3: TGCGCCAGCAGGGCCGGGACAGGGTTTTTGGGTGAGCAGTTCTTC. Translated, it gives CASRAGTGFLGEQFF.

This clonotype was seen a few times. The chain is built from TRBV5-1 and TRBJ2-3; the match to TRBD1 covers 9 bases. The CDR3 consists of 18 residues. Looked up from germline, CDR1 is SGHRS and CDR2 is YFSETQ. Unmatched junction bases numbered 10, after V lost 1 base and J lost 1 base. CDR3 sequence reads: CASSLTGQGYGGTDTQYF. CDR3 DNA: TGCGCCAGCAGCTTGACGGGACAGGGTTACGGAGGCACAGATACGCAGTATTTT.